One TCR beta chain is described in this entry. V was cut by 9 bases and J by 0 bases, with 15 bases left in between. The germline V gene encodes CDR1 MNHEY and CDR2 SVGAGI. The CDR3 extends over 15 amino acids. Authors' analysis steps: It was from reference gene primer amplification that nucleated cell counts were estimated. Sequenced by immunoSEQ multiplex PCR; TCRdb stores in-frame clones only, minus some. V and J calls and clone size are as listed in that table; D and trimming were resolved from the DNA. The sample records roughly 380,000 clones, 89% being singletons. The record originates from a study of blood T cell repertoires in COVID-19.

This chain links TRBV6-5 with TRBJ1-3; tentative D call: TRBD1 (6 bases). Source material: peripheral blood. The receptor was isolated from a middle-aged woman with COVID-19, enrolled during active disease. In nucleotides, the CDR3 is TGTGCCAGTCGGAAGGGGGTAAGCTCTGGAAACACCATATATTTT. This gives the protein CASRKGVSSGNTIYF.